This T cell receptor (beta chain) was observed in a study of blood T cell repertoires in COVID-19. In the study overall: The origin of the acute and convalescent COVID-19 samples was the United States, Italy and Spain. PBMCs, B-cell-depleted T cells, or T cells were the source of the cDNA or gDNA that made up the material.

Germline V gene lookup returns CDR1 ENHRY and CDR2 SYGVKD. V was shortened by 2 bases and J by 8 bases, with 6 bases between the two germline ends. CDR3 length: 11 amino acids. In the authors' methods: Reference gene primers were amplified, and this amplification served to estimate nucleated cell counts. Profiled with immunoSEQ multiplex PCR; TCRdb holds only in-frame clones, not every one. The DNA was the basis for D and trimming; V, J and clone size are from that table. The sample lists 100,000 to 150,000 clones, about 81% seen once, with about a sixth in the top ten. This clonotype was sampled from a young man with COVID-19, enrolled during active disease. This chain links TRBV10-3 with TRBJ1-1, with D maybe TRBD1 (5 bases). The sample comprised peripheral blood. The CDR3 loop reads CAISEGGEAFF. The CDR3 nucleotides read TGTGCCATCAGTGAGGGGGGGGAAGCTTTCTTT.